Listed below are T cell receptor beta chains from one sample, sequenced in a study of regulatory T cells in long-lasting Graves disease. TCRdb called the multiplex PCR reads again in MiXCR, with one record for every CDR3 protein. This sample carries 250,000 to 300,000 distinct CDR3 sequences, about 18% of them seen once, and the ten largest clones take about 15%. The sample also formed part of further work on T cells in Graves' hyperthyroidism and ophthalmopathy.

This material consisted of peripheral blood mononuclear cells (PBMCs), taken at new diagnosis, from a patient treated with antithyroid drugs. The origin of the receptors is a woman aged 25 to 39 with Graves disease. The CDR3 runs from the conserved cysteine through the conserved F or W. The order of the fields is J gene, D gene, V gene, clone size, CDR3 protein, CDR3 DNA. D genes are given only for firm matches. Some rows mark clone size as missing; the rest say once, few, many or name a class of expanded clone.

j_call: TRBJ2-7
d_call: TRBD2
v_call: TRBV20-1
clone_size: many
cdr3_aa: CSARVPSTGGRYEQYF
cdr3_nt: TGCAGTGCTAGAGTCCCCTCAACGGGGGGGCGCTACGAGCAGTACTTC

j_call: TRBJ1-2
d_call: TRBD1
v_call: TRBV20-1
clone_size: many
cdr3_aa: CSAVTGKDYGYTF
cdr3_nt: TGCAGTGCCGTGACAGGGAAGGACTATGGCTACACCTTC

j_call: TRBJ1-6
d_call: TRBD1
v_call: TRBV15
clone_size: many
cdr3_aa: CATSRDRGQASSPLHF
cdr3_nt: TGTGCCACCAGCAGAGATCGGGGACAGGCAAGTTCACCCCTCCACTTT

j_call: TRBJ1-1
d_call: .
v_call: TRBV6-2/TRBV6-3
clone_size: many
cdr3_aa: CASSRGTQGPLNTEAFF
cdr3_nt: TGTGCCAGCAGTCGGGGAACGCAGGGGCCATTGAACACTGAAGCTTTCTTT

j_call: TRBJ2-1
d_call: .
v_call: TRBV28
clone_size: .
cdr3_aa: CASSQRQGINEQFF
cdr3_nt: TGTGCCAGCAGTCAACGCCAGGGTATCAATGAGCAGTTCTTC

j_call: TRBJ2-5
d_call: TRBD1
v_call: TRBV29-1
clone_size: .
cdr3_aa: CSVGQAETETQYF
cdr3_nt: TGCAGCGTAGGACAGGCAGAAACAGAGACCCAGTACTTC

j_call: TRBJ1-6
d_call: .
v_call: TRBV3-1
clone_size: few
cdr3_aa: CANSQGGRGSYNSPLHF
cdr3_nt: TGTGCCAACAGCCAAGGCGGCAGGGGCTCCTATAATTCACCCCTCCACTTT

j_call: TRBJ2-6
d_call: TRBD2
v_call: TRBV11-2
clone_size: many
cdr3_aa: CASSLGRLAGHSGANVLTF
cdr3_nt: TGTGCCAGCAGCTTAGGGCGGCTAGCGGGGCACTCTGGGGCCAACGTCCTGACTTTC

j_call: TRBJ1-1
d_call: .
v_call: TRBV9
clone_size: many
cdr3_aa: CASSVEGRPSLTEAFF
cdr3_nt: TGTGCCAGCAGCGTAGAGGGCAGGCCCTCGCTCACTGAAGCTTTCTTT

j_call: TRBJ1-2
d_call: TRBD1
v_call: TRBV5-6
clone_size: many
cdr3_aa: CASSDRGVYGYTF
cdr3_nt: TGTGCCAGCAGCGACAGGGGAGTCTATGGCTACACCTTC

j_call: TRBJ2-1
d_call: TRBD2
v_call: TRBV12-3/TRBV12-4
clone_size: .
cdr3_aa: CASSLGAGGSNEQFF
cdr3_nt: TGTGCCAGCAGTTTGGGAGCGGGGGGGAGTAATGAGCAGTTCTTC

j_call: TRBJ2-1
d_call: .
v_call: TRBV20-1
clone_size: .
cdr3_aa: CSASGGGRTYNEQFF
cdr3_nt: TGCAGTGCTTCAGGGGGGGGGAGAACCTACAATGAGCAGTTCTTC

j_call: TRBJ2-2
d_call: .
v_call: TRBV10-2
clone_size: .
cdr3_aa: CASTSGFTGELFF
cdr3_nt: TGCGCCAGCACGTCCGGGTTCACCGGGGAGCTGTTTTTT

j_call: TRBJ1-1
d_call: .
v_call: TRBV18
clone_size: many
cdr3_aa: CASSPPAAVNTEAFF
cdr3_nt: TGTGCCAGCTCACCACCAGCTGCTGTGAACACTGAAGCTTTCTTT

j_call: TRBJ2-7
d_call: .
v_call: TRBV15
clone_size: many
cdr3_aa: CATSRLRTNAYEQYF
cdr3_nt: TGTGCCACCAGCAGACTAAGGACCAATGCCTACGAGCAGTACTTC

j_call: TRBJ2-7
d_call: .
v_call: TRBV5-6
clone_size: .
cdr3_aa: CASSLDEGARSYEQYF
cdr3_nt: TGTGCCAGCAGCTTGGACGAGGGAGCCCGTTCCTACGAGCAGTACTTC

j_call: TRBJ2-1
d_call: .
v_call: TRBV2
clone_size: many
cdr3_aa: CASSEDIGRNEQFF
cdr3_nt: TGTGCCAGCAGTGAAGATATAGGACGCAATGAGCAGTTCTTC

j_call: TRBJ2-3
d_call: TRBD2
v_call: TRBV20-1
clone_size: many
cdr3_aa: CSAQTSGGGTDTQYF
cdr3_nt: TGCAGTGCGCAGACTAGCGGGGGGGGGACAGATACGCAGTATTTT

j_call: TRBJ2-1
d_call: .
v_call: TRBV5-4
clone_size: many
cdr3_aa: CASSRGSSYNEQFF
cdr3_nt: TGTGCCAGCAGCCGGGGGAGCTCCTACAATGAGCAGTTCTTC

j_call: TRBJ1-4
d_call: TRBD1
v_call: TRBV9
clone_size: many
cdr3_aa: CASSADGTGGEKLFF
cdr3_nt: TGTGCCAGCAGCGCGGACGGGACAGGGGGTGAAAAACTGTTTTTT

j_call: TRBJ2-7
d_call: .
v_call: TRBV28
clone_size: many
cdr3_aa: CASSALVSGDEQYF
cdr3_nt: TGTGCCAGCAGTGCTTTGGTTTCGGGGGACGAGCAGTACTTC

j_call: TRBJ1-2
d_call: .
v_call: TRBV19
clone_size: .
cdr3_aa: CASSKMGRRLDGYTF
cdr3_nt: TGTGCCAGTAGTAAGATGGGACGGAGGCTAGATGGCTACACCTTC

j_call: TRBJ1-1
d_call: .
v_call: TRBV11-2
clone_size: many
cdr3_aa: CASSLDPGSGTEAFF
cdr3_nt: TGTGCCAGCAGCTTAGATCCAGGGAGCGGCACTGAAGCTTTCTTT

j_call: TRBJ1-2
d_call: .
v_call: TRBV3-1
clone_size: many
cdr3_aa: CASSQAGWGYTF
cdr3_nt: TGTGCCAGCAGCCAAGCAGGGTGGGGCTACACCTTC

j_call: TRBJ1-2
d_call: TRBD1
v_call: TRBV13
clone_size: many
cdr3_aa: CASSQGAGGGYTF
cdr3_nt: TGTGCCAGCAGCCAGGGGGCCGGAGGCGGCTACACCTTC

j_call: TRBJ2-5
d_call: TRBD1
v_call: TRBV5-4
clone_size: many
cdr3_aa: CASSQLGTGPQETQYF
cdr3_nt: TGTGCCAGCAGCCAGTTAGGGACAGGGCCTCAAGAGACCCAGTACTTC

j_call: TRBJ1-2
d_call: TRBD1
v_call: TRBV28
clone_size: .
cdr3_aa: CASSPWTGKGCGYTF
cdr3_nt: TGTGCCAGCAGTCCCTGGACAGGGAAAGGGTGTGGCTACACCTTC

j_call: TRBJ1-2
d_call: TRBD1
v_call: TRBV7-9
clone_size: .
cdr3_aa: CASSHLMGQGLSGGYTF
cdr3_nt: TGTGCCAGCAGCCACCTCATGGGACAGGGTTTGAGCGGGGGCTACACCTTC

j_call: TRBJ1-1
d_call: .
v_call: TRBV20-1
clone_size: many
cdr3_aa: CSVFWLSTEAFF
cdr3_nt: TGCAGTGTGTTCTGGCTTAGCACTGAAGCTTTCTTT